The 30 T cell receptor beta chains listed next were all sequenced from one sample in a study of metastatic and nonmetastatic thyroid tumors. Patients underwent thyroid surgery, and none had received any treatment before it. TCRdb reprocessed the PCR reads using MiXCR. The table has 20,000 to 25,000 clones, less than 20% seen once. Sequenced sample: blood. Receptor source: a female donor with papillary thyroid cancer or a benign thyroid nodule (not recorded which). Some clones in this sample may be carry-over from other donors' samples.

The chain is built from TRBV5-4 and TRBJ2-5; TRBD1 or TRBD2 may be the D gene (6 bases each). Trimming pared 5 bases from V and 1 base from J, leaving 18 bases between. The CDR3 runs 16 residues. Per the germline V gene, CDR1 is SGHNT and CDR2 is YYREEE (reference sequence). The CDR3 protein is CASRQNHGGSQETQYF. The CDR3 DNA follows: TGTGCCAGCAGACAGAATCACGGGGGCAGCCAAGAGACCCAGTACTTC.

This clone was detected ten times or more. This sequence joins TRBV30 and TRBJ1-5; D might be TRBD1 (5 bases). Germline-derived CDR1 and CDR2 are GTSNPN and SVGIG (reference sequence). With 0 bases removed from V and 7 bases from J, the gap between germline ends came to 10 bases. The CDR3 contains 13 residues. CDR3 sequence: CAWSVHRGQPQHF. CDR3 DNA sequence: TGTGCCTGGAGTGTACATCGGGGCCAGCCCCAGCATTTT.

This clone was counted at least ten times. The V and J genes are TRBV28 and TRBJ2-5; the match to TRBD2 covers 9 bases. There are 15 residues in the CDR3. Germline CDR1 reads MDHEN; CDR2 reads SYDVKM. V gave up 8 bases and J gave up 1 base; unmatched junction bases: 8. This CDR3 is CASLLGAGGQETQYF. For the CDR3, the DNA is TGTGCCAGCCTTCTGGGAGCGGGAGGCCAAGAGACCCAGTACTTC.

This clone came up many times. The CDR3 bases are TGTGCCAGCTCACCACCCCAGGGGGGGGGCACAGATACGCAGTATTTT. Translation gives CASSPPQGGGTDTQYF. The chain combines TRBV18 with TRBJ2-3, with D perhaps matching TRBD1 or TRBD2 (7 bases each). The CDR3 length is 16 residues. Trimming stripped 0 bases from V and 1 base from J, with 11 bases between. Germline loops: CDR1 KGHSH, CDR2 LQKENI.

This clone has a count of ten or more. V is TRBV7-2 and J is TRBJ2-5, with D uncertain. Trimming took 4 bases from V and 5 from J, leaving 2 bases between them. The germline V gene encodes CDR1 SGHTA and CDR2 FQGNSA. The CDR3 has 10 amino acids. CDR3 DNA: TGTGCCAGCAGCTGGGAGACCCAGTACTTC. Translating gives CASSWETQYF.

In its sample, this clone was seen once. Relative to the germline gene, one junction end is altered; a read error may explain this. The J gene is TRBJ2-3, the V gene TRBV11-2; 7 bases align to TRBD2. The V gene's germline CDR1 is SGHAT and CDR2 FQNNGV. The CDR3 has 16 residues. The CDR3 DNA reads TGTGCCAGCAGCTACTCCCTGGGATGGGCGGGAGATGCGCAGTATTTT. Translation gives CASSYSLGWAGDAQYF.

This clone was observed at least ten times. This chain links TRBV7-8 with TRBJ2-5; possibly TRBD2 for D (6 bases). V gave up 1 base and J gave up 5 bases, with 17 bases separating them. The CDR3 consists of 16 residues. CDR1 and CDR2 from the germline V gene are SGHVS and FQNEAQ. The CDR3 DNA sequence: TGTGCCAGCAGCTTAGAGTCTGGCGGGGAGTGGGAGACCCAGTACTTC. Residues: CASSLESGGEWETQYF.

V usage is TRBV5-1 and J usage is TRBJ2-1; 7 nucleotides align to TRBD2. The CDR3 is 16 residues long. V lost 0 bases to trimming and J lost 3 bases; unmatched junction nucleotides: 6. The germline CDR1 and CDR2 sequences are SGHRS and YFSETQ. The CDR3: CASSLASGIVYNEQFF. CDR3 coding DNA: TGCGCCAGCAGCTTGGCCAGCGGGATCGTCTACAATGAGCAGTTCTTC.

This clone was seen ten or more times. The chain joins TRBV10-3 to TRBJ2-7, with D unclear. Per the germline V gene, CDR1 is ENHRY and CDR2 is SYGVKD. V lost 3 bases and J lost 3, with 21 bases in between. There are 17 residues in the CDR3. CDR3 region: CAISESLIVPAIYEQYF. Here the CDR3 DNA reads TGTGCCATCAGTGAATCGTTAATCGTGCCAGCAATCTACGAGCAGTACTTC.

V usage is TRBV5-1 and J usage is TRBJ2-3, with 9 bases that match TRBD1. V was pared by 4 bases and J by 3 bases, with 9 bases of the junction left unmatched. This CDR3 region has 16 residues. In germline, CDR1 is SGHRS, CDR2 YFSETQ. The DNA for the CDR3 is TGCGCCAGCAGCCGCTGGGACAGGGTCGGAACAGATACGCAGTATTTT. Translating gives CASSRWDRVGTDTQYF.

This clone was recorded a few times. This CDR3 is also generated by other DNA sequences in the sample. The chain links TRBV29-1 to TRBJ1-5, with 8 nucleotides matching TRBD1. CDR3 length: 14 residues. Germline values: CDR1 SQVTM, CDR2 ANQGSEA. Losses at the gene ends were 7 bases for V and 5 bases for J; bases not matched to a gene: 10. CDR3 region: CSAVTGGPDQPQHF. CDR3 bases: TGCAGCGCCGTAACAGGGGGGCCCGATCAGCCCCAGCATTTT.

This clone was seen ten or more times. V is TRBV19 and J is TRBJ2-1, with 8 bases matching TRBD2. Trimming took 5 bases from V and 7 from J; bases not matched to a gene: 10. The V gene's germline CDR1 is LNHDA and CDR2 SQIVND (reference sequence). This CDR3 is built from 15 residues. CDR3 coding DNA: TGTGCCAGTAGTCCAAGGACTAGCCCCAATAATGAGCAGTTCTTC. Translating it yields CASSPRTSPNNEQFF. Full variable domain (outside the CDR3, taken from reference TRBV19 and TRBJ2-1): DGGITQSPKYLFRKEGQNVTLSCEQNLNHDAMYWYRQDPGQGLRLIYYSQIVNDFQKGDIAEGYSVSREKKESFPLTVTSAQKNPTAFYLCASSPRTSPNNEQFFGPGTRLTVL.

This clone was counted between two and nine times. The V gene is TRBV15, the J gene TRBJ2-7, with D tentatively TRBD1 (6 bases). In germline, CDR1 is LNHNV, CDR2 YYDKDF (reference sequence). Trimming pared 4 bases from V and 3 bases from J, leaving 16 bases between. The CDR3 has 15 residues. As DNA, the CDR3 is TGTGCCACCAGCATTTATAACACAGGGCGCTACGAGCAGTACTTC. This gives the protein CATSIYNTGRYEQYF.

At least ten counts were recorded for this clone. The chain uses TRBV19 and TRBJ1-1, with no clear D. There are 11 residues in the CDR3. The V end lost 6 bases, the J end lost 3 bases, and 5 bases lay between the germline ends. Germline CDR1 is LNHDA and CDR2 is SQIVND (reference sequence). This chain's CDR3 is CASRLDTEAFF. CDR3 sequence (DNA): TGTGCCAGTAGGTTGGACACTGAAGCTTTCTTT.

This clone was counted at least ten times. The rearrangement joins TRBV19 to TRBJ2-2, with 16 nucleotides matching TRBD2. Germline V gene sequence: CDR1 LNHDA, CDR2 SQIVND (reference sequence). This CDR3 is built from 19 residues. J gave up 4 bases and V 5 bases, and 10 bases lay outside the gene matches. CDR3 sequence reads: CASSVLGLAGGGGTGELFF. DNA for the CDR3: TGTGCCAGTAGTGTACTGGGACTAGCGGGAGGGGGAGGCACCGGGGAGCTGTTTTTT.

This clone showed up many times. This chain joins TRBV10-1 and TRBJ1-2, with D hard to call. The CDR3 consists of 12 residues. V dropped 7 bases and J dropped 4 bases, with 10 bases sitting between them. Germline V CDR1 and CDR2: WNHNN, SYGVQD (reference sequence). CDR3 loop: CASTEHFYGYTF. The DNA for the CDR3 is TGCGCCAGCACGGAACATTTCTATGGCTACACCTTC.

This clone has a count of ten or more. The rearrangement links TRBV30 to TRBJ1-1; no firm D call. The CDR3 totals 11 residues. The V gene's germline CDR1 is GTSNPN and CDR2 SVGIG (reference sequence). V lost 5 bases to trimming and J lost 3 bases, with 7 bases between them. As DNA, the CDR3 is TGTGCCTGGGCCCCCGACACTGAAGCTTTCTTT. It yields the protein CAWAPDTEAFF.

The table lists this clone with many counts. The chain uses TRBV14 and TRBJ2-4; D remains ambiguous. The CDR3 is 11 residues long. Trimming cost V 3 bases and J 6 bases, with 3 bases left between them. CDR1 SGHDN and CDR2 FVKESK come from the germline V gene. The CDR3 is CASSQGNIQYF. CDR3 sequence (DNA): TGTGCCAGCAGCCAGGGAAACATTCAGTACTTC.

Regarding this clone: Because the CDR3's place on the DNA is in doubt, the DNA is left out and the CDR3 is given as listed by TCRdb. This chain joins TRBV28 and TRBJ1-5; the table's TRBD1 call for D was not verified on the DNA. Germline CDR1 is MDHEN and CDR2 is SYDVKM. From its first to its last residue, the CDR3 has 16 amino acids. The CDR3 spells CASILEGDHSNQPQHF.

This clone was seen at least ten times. Here the CDR3 DNA reads TGCAGCGTTTCCGGACAGGGGGAAGATACGCAGTATTTT. As protein: CSVSGQGEDTQYF. This sequence joins TRBV29-1 and TRBJ2-3; TRBD1 aligns across 10 bases. Germline CDR1 is SQVTM and CDR2 is ANQGSEA. V dropped 5 bases and J dropped 5; count of bases not matched to a gene: 4. This CDR3 is built from 13 residues.

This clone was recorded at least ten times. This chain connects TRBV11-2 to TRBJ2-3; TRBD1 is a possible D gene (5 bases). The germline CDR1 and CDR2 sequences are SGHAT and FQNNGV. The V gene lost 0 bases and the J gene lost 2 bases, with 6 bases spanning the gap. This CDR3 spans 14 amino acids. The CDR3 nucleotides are TGTGCCAGCAGCTTAGACAGGGTCACAGATACGCAGTATTTT. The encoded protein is CASSLDRVTDTQYF.

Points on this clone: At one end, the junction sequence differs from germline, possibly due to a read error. The CDR3 protein is CASSLVGVEQYF. The CDR3, as DNA: TGTGCCAGCAGCTTAGTTGGGGTCGAGCAATACTTC. The rearrangement links TRBV7-9 to TRBJ2-7; D gene unclear. Germline assignment: CDR1 SEHNR and CDR2 FQNEAQ (reference sequence). The CDR3 runs to 12 residues.

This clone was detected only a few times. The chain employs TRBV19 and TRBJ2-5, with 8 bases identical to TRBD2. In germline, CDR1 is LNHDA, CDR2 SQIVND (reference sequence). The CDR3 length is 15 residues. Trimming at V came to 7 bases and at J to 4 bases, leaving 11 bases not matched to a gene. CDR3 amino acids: CASTPTSEEVETQYF. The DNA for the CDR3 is TGTGCCAGTACTCCGACTAGCGAGGAGGTAGAGACCCAGTACTTC.

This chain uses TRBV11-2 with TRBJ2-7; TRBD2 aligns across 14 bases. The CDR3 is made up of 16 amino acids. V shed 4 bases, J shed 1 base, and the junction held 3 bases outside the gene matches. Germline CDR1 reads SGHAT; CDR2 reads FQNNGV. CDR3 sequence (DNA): TGTGCCAGCAGCTCCGGGACTAGCGGGGGATCCTACGAGCAGTACTTC. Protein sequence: CASSSGTSGGSYEQYF.

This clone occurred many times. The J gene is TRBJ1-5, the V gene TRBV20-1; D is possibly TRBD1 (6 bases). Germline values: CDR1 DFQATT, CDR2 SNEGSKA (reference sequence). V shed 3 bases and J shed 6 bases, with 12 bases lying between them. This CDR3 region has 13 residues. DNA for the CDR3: TGCAGTGCTAGGAACAGGGAGGCTCAGCCCCAGCATTTT. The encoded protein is CSARNREAQPQHF.

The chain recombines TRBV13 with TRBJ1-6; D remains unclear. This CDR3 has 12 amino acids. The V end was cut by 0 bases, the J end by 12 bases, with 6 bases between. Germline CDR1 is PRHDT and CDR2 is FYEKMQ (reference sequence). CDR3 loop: CASSLGLGPLHF. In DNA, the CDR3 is TGTGCCAGCAGCTTAGGCCTTGGACCCCTCCACTTT.

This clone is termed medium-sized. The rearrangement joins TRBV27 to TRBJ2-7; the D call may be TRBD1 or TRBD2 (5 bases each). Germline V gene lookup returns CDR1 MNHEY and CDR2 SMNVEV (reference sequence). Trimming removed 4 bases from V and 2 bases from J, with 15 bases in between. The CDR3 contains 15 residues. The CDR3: CASSSPGRITYEQYF. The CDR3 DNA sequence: TGTGCCAGCAGTTCGCCGGGACGGATTACCTACGAGCAGTACTTC.

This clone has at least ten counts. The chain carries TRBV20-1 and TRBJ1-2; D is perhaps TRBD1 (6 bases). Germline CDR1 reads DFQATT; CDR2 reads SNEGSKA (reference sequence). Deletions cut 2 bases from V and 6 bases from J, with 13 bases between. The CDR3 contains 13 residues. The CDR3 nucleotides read TGCAGTGCTAGATATCGGCAGGGGAATGGCTACACCTTC. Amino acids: CSARYRQGNGYTF.

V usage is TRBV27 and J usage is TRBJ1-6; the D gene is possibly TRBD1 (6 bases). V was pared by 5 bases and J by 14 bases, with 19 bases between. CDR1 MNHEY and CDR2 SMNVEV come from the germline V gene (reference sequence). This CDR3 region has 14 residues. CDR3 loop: CASSGVGGGSSLHF. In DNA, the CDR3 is TGTGCCAGCAGTGGGGTGGGGGGCGGGTCGTCCCTCCACTTT.

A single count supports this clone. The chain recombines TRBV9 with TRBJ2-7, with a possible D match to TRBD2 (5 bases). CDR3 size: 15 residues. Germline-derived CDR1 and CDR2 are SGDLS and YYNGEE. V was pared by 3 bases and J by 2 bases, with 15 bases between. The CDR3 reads CASSAQPGCPYEQYF. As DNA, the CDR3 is TGTGCCAGCAGCGCCCAGCCGGGGTGTCCCTACGAGCAGTACTTC.